Listed below are T cell receptor beta chains from one sample, sequenced in a study of T-cell reconstitution after alpha-beta-depleted transplantation in children. TCRdb re-called the PCR reads through MiXCR, storing one row per CDR3 protein. The table shows about half a million distinct CDR3 sequences, with under 15% occurring only once. This sample comprised PBMCs from the stem cell graft donor, obtained from the stem cell graft. Receptor source: a human donor who donated a stem cell graft to a child with combined immunodeficiency. Each CDR3 is given with its conserved first and last residue. The D gene is left open where the match is weak. Not all rows give a size; the values are once, few, many and, for expanded clones, a class.

j_gene	d_gene	v_gene	abundance	CDR3aa	CDR3nt
TRBJ2-1	.	TRBV7-8	.	CASSNGNSYNEQFF	TGTGCCAGCAGTAACGGGAACAGCTACAATGAGCAGTTCTTC
TRBJ2-1	TRBD2	TRBV7-9	.	CASRPSGSYNEQFF	TGTGCCAGCAGGCCTAGCGGCTCCTACAATGAGCAGTTCTTC
TRBJ2-7	.	TRBV20-1	.	CSVGLPYEQYF	TGCAGTGTCGGACTTCCCTACGAGCAGTACTTC
TRBJ1-3	.	TRBV6-1	.	CASSPPPGTLSSGNTIYF	TGTGCCAGCAGTCCTCCGCCTGGGACACTGAGCTCTGGAAACACCATATATTTT
TRBJ2-7	TRBD2	TRBV7-8	few	CASSLRAGGIYEQYF	TGTGCCAGCAGCTTACGAGCGGGGGGAATCTACGAGCAGTACTTC
TRBJ2-3	.	TRBV2	.	CASSLNIGGGDTQYF	TGTGCCAGCAGCCTGAACATCGGAGGTGGAGATACGCAGTATTTT
TRBJ2-1	TRBD1	TRBV2	.	CASSEAPLDRDSYNEQFF	TGTGCCAGCAGTGAAGCTCCACTAGACAGGGACTCCTACAATGAGCAGTTCTTC
TRBJ2-7	.	TRBV3-1	many	CASSQDITDHEQYF	TGTGCCAGCAGCCAAGATATTACAGACCACGAGCAGTACTTC
TRBJ2-2	.	TRBV7-9	many	CASSIGPGELFF	TGTGCCAGCAGCATTGGACCCGGGGAGCTGTTTTTT
TRBJ2-3	.	TRBV20-1	few	CSATIYREDTQYF	TGCAGTGCTACCATTTACAGGGAAGATACGCAGTATTTT
TRBJ2-3	TRBD2	TRBV11-1	.	CASSSPPPTSGVLSTDTQYF	TGTGCCAGCAGCTCCCCTCCCCCTACTAGCGGGGTGCTTAGCACAGATACGCAGTATTTT
TRBJ1-2	.	TRBV12-3/TRBV12-4	few	CASSLGVVYGYTF	TGTGCCAGCAGTTTGGGGGTGGTCTATGGCTACACCTTC
TRBJ1-1	.	TRBV29-1	.	CSVEGQGNTEAFF	TGCAGCGTTGAAGGCCAGGGAAACACTGAAGCTTTCTTT
TRBJ2-1	.	TRBV30	many	CACLRTSTYNEQFF	TGTGCCTGTTTACGGACTTCGACCTACAATGAGCAGTTCTTC
TRBJ2-1	TRBD2	TRBV20-1	.	CSSMIGAGGPGNEQFF	TGCAGTTCTATGATCGGCGCGGGGGGGCCGGGGAATGAGCAGTTCTTC
TRBJ2-5	TRBD1	TRBV30	many	CAWSLDRVYQETQYF	TGTGCCTGGAGCCTGGACAGGGTTTACCAAGAGACCCAGTACTTC
TRBJ1-6	.	TRBV10-3	many	CAIHGDLNSPLHF	TGTGCCATCCATGGGGACCTTAATTCACCCCTCCACTTT